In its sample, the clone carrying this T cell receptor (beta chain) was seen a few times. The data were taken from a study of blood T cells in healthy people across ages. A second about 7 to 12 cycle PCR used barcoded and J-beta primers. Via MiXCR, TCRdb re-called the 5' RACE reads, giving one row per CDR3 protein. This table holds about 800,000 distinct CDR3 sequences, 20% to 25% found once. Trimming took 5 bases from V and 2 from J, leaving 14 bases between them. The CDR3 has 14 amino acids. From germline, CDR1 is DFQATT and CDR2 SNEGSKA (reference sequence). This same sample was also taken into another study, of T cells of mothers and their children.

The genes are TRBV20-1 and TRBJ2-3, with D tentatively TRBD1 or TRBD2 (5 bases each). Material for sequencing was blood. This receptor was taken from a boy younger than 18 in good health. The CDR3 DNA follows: TGCAGTGCTCAAGCATGGGACGCCACAGATACGCAGTATTTT. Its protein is CSAQAWDATDTQYF.